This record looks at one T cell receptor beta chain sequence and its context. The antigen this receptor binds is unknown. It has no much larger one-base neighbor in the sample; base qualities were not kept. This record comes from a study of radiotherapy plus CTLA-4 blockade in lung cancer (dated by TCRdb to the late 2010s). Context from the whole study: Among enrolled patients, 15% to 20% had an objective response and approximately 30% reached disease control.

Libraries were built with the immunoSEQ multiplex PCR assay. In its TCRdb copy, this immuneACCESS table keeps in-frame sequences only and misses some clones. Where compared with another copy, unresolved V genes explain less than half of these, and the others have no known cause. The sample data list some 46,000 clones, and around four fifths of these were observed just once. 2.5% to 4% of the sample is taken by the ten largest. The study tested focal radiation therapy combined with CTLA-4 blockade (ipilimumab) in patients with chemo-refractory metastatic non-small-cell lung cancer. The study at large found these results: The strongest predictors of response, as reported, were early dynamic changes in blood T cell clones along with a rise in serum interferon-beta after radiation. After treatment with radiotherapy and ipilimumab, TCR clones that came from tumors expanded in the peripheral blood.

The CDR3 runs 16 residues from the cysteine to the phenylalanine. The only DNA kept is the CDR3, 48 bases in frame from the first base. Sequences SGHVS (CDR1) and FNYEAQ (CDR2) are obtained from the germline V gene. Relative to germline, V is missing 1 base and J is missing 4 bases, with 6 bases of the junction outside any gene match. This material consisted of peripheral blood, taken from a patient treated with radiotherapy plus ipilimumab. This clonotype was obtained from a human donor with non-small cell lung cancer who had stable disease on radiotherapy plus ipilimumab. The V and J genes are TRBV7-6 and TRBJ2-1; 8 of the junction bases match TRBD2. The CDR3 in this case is CASSLGQRGLYNEQFF. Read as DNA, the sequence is TGTGCCAGCAGCTTAGGCCAGCGGGGGCTATACAATGAGCAGTTCTTC.